These 25 T cell receptor beta chains share one sample of origin, sequenced in a study of cytomegalovirus exposure and HLA in healthy donors. It was with 60 Vbeta and 13 Jbeta primers that the PCR ran. Method: immunoSEQ multiplex PCR; TCRdb's copy keeps in-frame clones and lacks some. Counted here are about 190,000 clones, 75% to 85% occurring once; the ten biggest clones make up roughly 0.65%. Sequences were obtained from PBMCs. These receptors all come from a boy between 10 and 17 years old in good health and CMV-seronegative.

CDR3: CAWSSSGNQPQHF. CDR3 nucleotide sequence: TGTGCCTGGAGTTCCTCAGGCAATCAGCCCCAGCATTTT. The rearrangement uses TRBV30 and TRBJ1-5; D is undetermined. V lost 2 bases and J 2 bases, leaving 7 bases between the germline ends. The CDR3 length is 13 residues. In germline, CDR1 is GTSNPN, CDR2 SVGIG (reference sequence).

The chain joins TRBV5-1 to TRBJ1-3, with 8 bases identical to TRBD1. CDR1 and CDR2 (germline): SGHRS, YFSETQ. This CDR3 has 13 amino acids. With V trimmed by 7 bases and J by 1 base, 1 base remained unmatched. In DNA, the CDR3 is TGCGCCAGCCGACAGGGGTCTGGAAACACCATATATTTT. Encoded protein: CASRQGSGNTIYF.

This chain joins TRBV5-1 and TRBJ2-1, with a weak D call TRBD1 (5 bases). The V and J ends lost 0 bases and 5 bases respectively, with 15 bases between them. CDR3 length: 16 amino acids. Germline V CDR1 and CDR2: SGHRS, YFSETQ. In DNA form, the CDR3 reads TGCGCCAGCAGCTTGGTCCAGGGCAGCTTAAACAATGAGCAGTTCTTC. Residues: CASSLVQGSLNNEQFF.

This clone came up a few times. The chain joins TRBV25-1 to TRBJ1-1; D is perhaps TRBD1 (6 bases). CDR1 is MGHDK, CDR2 SYGVNS, per germline. The V end lost 4 bases, the J end lost 6 bases, and 18 bases lay between the germline ends. This CDR3 has 15 amino acids. The CDR3 loop reads CASSVRRGAGSEAFF. The CDR3 region has the DNA TGTGCCAGCAGTGTTCGGCGGGGGGCAGGGTCTGAAGCTTTCTTT.

A few counts support this clone. The chain recombines TRBV5-4 with TRBJ2-5; D is undetermined. The CDR3 has 14 amino acids. CDR1 and CDR2 from the germline V gene are SGHNT and YYREEE (reference sequence). Trimming cost V 0 bases and J 5 bases, with 11 bases left between them. The CDR3 reads CASSLGLIGETQYF. The CDR3 DNA is TGTGCCAGCAGCTTGGGTCTAATCGGGGAGACCCAGTACTTC.

This rearrangement joins TRBV4-1 to TRBJ2-3, with D uncertain. Trimming left V 4 bases short and J 2 bases short, with 4 bases between. This CDR3 has 12 amino acids. Germline assignment: CDR1 MGHRA and CDR2 YSYEKL. The chain's CDR3 is CASSPHTDTQYF. CDR3 DNA sequence: TGCGCCAGCAGCCCCCACACAGATACGCAGTATTTT.

This sequence joins TRBV6-5 and TRBJ2-1, with D hard to call. The V gene lost 2 bases and the J gene lost 9 bases, with 8 bases spanning the gap. Germline values: CDR1 MNHEY, CDR2 SVGAGI. The CDR3 covers 12 residues. The CDR3 DNA is TGTGCCAGCAGTTACGGGCTGTTTGAGCAGTTCTTC. It codes for CASSYGLFEQFF.

The J gene is TRBJ2-5, the V gene TRBV7-2, with no clear D. The CDR3 covers 15 residues. V lost 2 bases and J lost 5, with 15 bases in between. Germline values: CDR1 SGHTA, CDR2 FQGNSA. CDR3 nucleotides: TGTGCCAGCAGCTTAAAGTCGCTAGATGGCGAGACCCAGTACTTC. This encodes CASSLKSLDGETQYF.

The CDR3 here is CASSTQNTEAFF. The CDR3 nucleotides are TGTGCCAGCAGTACTCAGAACACTGAAGCTTTCTTT. The gene calls are TRBV6-1 and TRBJ1-1, with unresolved D. Trimming left V 5 bases short and J 1 base short, with 5 bases between. The CDR3 sequence is 12 residues long. Looked up from germline, CDR1 is MNHNS and CDR2 is SASEGT.

This clone has only one observation. The V call is TRBV7-9, the J call TRBJ2-1; no clear D. Trimming took off 2 bases at V and 9 bases at J, with 14 bases between the two ends. The CDR3 runs 14 residues. Germline V gives CDR1 SEHNR, CDR2 FQNEAQ (reference sequence). The CDR3 protein is CASSLPVPLPEQFF. The CDR3 DNA reads as TGTGCCAGCAGCTTACCTGTCCCCCTACCTGAGCAGTTCTTC.

The chain couples TRBV27 to TRBJ2-5, with 12 positions matching TRBD2. Germline assignment: CDR1 MNHEY and CDR2 SMNVEV (reference sequence). J gave up 4 bases and V 2 bases, and 8 bases lay outside the gene matches. The CDR3 has 17 amino acids. CDR3 loop: CASSLHQASGGAETQYF. The CDR3 bases are TGTGCCAGCAGTTTACATCAGGCTAGCGGGGGGGCAGAGACCCAGTACTTC.

This clone has more than one count but fewer than ten. J is TRBJ1-3 and V is TRBV4-3; D unresolved. Germline lookup yields CDR1 LGHNA and CDR2 YSLEER. V was cut by 0 bases and J by 9 bases, with 6 bases left in between. CDR3 size: 12 residues. In nucleotides, the CDR3 is TGCGCCAGCAGCCAAGATTTGCGCACCATATATTTT. Its translation is CASSQDLRTIYF.

The chain carries TRBV5-1 and TRBJ2-2; 8 nucleotides match TRBD2. The ends lost 0 bases at V and 3 bases at J; junction bases unmatched: 7. The germline CDR1 and CDR2 sequences are SGHRS and YFSETQ. The CDR3 covers 17 residues. The CDR3 DNA follows: TGCGCCAGCAGCTTGGATAGTAGCGGGGCTCACACCGGGGAGCTGTTTTTT. Amino acids: CASSLDSSGAHTGELFF.

The chain uses TRBV5-1 and TRBJ2-1; the match to TRBD1 covers 10 bases. The CDR3 runs 15 residues. Germline V gene data show CDR1 as SGHRS and CDR2 as YFSETQ. V lost 5 bases and J lost 5; bases outside the gene matches: 7. The CDR3 DNA follows: TGCGCCAGCAGGCAACCCGGGACAGGGGACAATGAGCAGTTCTTC. Amino acid sequence: CASRQPGTGDNEQFF.

V is TRBV6-1 and J is TRBJ1-2; weak D call: TRBD1 (5 bases). CDR1 is MNHNS and CDR2 is SASEGT in the germline V gene. This CDR3 has 14 residues. V dropped 4 bases and J dropped 1 base, with 10 bases sitting between them. As DNA, the CDR3 is TGTGCCAGCAGTGGCGGGACGTTTAACTATGGCTACACCTTC. It yields the protein CASSGGTFNYGYTF.

For the CDR3, the DNA is TGTGCCAGCAGTTCCGAACCCGACAGGGAGGTAGGCTACACCTTC. Its translation is CASSSEPDREVGYTF. V and J are TRBV27 and TRBJ1-2, with TRBD1 matching over 7 bases. J was trimmed by 8 bases and V by 4 bases; bases with no gene match: 13. Germline-derived CDR1 and CDR2 are MNHEY and SMNVEV (reference sequence). CDR3 length: 15 amino acids.

The V and J genes are TRBV30 and TRBJ2-1, with 8 bases aligning to TRBD2. CDR1 is GTSNPN and CDR2 is SVGIG in the germline V gene (reference sequence). J gave up 12 bases and V 3 bases, and 10 bases lay outside the gene matches. The length of the CDR3 is 13 residues. DNA of the CDR3: TGTGCCTGGAGCCGAAGTCCCGGGAGGGGGCAGTTCTTC. Protein product: CAWSRSPGRGQFF.

This chain connects TRBV29-1 to TRBJ2-2, with D perhaps TRBD1 (6 bases). Germline V gene lookup returns CDR1 SQVTM and CDR2 ANQGSEA. Trimming left V 5 bases short and J 6 bases short, with 16 bases between. This CDR3 contains 14 residues. CDR3 loop: CSVIRDTTAGELFF. Here the CDR3 DNA reads TGCAGCGTTATCCGGGACACCACGGCCGGGGAGCTGTTTTTT.

The V call is TRBV18, the J call TRBJ2-7; perhaps TRBD2 as D (5 bases). Germline CDR1 reads KGHSH; CDR2 reads LQKENI. The CDR3 contains 13 residues. Trimming cost V 3 bases and J 4 bases, with 10 bases left between them. In DNA, the CDR3 is TGTGCCAGCTCACCTTGGGAGTCGTACGAGCAGTACTTC. Residues: CASSPWESYEQYF. Based on the CDR3 plus reference TRBV18 and TRBJ2-7, the full variable domain is NAGVMQNPRHLVRRRGQEARLRCSPMKGHSHVYWYRQLPEEGLKFMVYLQKENIIDESGMPKERFSAEFPKEGPSILRIQQVVRGDSAAYFCASSPWESYEQYFGPGTRLTVT.

V gene TRBV6-5 combines with J gene TRBJ1-2, with TRBD1 matching over 8 bases. V shed 0 bases and J 8 bases; nucleotides not matched to a gene: 5. The CDR3 contains 14 residues. In germline, CDR1 is MNHEY, CDR2 SVGAGI. The CDR3 DNA reads as TGTGCCAGCAGTTACTCGACAGGGGCAAGAGGCTACACCTTC. Protein sequence: CASSYSTGARGYTF.

The chain is built from TRBV18 and TRBJ1-1; D not certain. Germline V gives CDR1 KGHSH, CDR2 LQKENI. The V gene lost 3 bases and the J gene lost 6 bases, with 11 bases spanning the gap. CDR3 length equals 13 residues. CDR3 sequence: CASSPDLTSEAFF. CDR3 nucleotides: TGTGCCAGCTCACCTGATCTGACATCTGAAGCTTTCTTT.

The rearrangement links TRBV7-9 to TRBJ2-3; D remains ambiguous. The CDR3 is 14 residues long. V lost 2 bases to trimming and J lost 5 bases, with 11 bases between them. CDR1 is SEHNR, CDR2 FQNEAQ, per germline (reference sequence). The CDR3 DNA sequence: TGTGCCAGCAGCTTACCACCAGCGAAAGATACGCAGTATTTT. Protein product: CASSLPPAKDTQYF.

The chain carries TRBV12-5 and TRBJ1-1; no clear D gene. The V gene lost 8 bases and the J gene lost 1 base, with 11 bases spanning the gap. Germline V gene data show CDR1 as LGHNT and CDR2 as FRNRAP. CDR3 length: 13 residues. DNA for the CDR3: TGTGCTAGTCATGGTACAGAGAACACTGAAGCTTTCTTT. This sequence encodes CASHGTENTEAFF.

The V and J genes are TRBV4-3 and TRBJ2-7; 9 bases map to TRBD2. CDR3 length: 15 amino acids. V lost 0 bases to trimming and J lost 6 bases; unmatched junction nucleotides: 6. Germline CDR1 is LGHNA and CDR2 is YSLEER. The DNA for the CDR3 is TGCGCCAGCAGCCAAGAGGGTAGCGGGAGAGGCGAGCAGTACTTC. Protein product: CASSQEGSGRGEQYF.

This chain links TRBV5-1 with TRBJ2-3; 7 nucleotides line up with TRBD2. The V gene end was trimmed by 4 bases and the J gene end by 6 bases; junction bases not matched to a gene: 2. Germline V gene sequence: CDR1 SGHRS, CDR2 YFSETQ. The CDR3 runs 12 residues. The CDR3 loop reads CASSPGGDTQYF. CDR3 in DNA: TGCGCCAGCAGCCCCGGGGGGGATACGCAGTATTTT.